The text below deals with one T cell receptor (beta chain). No antigen is known for it. The length of the CDR3 is 14 residues. The V end was cut by 4 bases, the J end by 5 bases, with 16 bases between. Per the germline V gene, CDR1 is SGHRS and CDR2 is YFSETQ. This sample was taken from a study of T cell responses to AZD1222 COVID-19 vaccine. Profiled with immunoSEQ multiplex PCR; TCRdb holds only in-frame clones, not every one. The sample yields approximately 140,000 clones, 90% seen once. Findings and limits, study-wide: Repertoires were obtained only post-peak T cell response. There were mostly white British donors and more females than males, and clonal diversity was possibly underestimated.

The sequenced sample was peripheral blood, obtained 28 days after the second AZD1222 dose. This clonotype was sampled from an adult who received the AZD1222 COVID-19 vaccine. J is TRBJ2-7 and V is TRBV5-1; TRBD1 is a possible D gene (6 bases). CDR3 sequence: CASSGEAGAHEQYF. The CDR3 coding sequence is TGCGCCAGCAGCGGAGAGGCAGGGGCCCACGAGCAGTACTTC.